This T cell receptor (beta chain) was retrieved from a study of blood T cell repertoires in COVID-19. Participant-reported clinical history was the basis for cohort assignment. Two negative PCRs, clearance, or symptom resolution were required of recovered Cohort 3 donors. CDR1 SGHKS and CDR2 YYEKEE come from the germline V gene (reference sequence). The ends were cut back, 0 bases at V and 4 bases at J, with 17 bases in the middle. The CDR3 is 16 amino acids. The table came from immunoSEQ multiplex PCR; TCRdb's copy has only in-frame clones and leaves some out. The sample has about 480,000 clones; more than 75% are singletons.

The receptor's source is a woman aged 40 to 50 who had recovered from COVID-19. This chain joins TRBV5-5 and TRBJ2-7; D is perhaps TRBD2 (6 bases). The sequencing sample was made of PBMCs or T cells enriched from blood (not recorded which). The CDR3 protein is CASSLGRQKGGYEQYF. The CDR3 coding sequence is TGTGCCAGCAGCTTGGGTCGACAAAAGGGAGGTTACGAGCAGTACTTC.